The 15 T cell receptor beta chains below come from one sample, sequenced in a study of blood T cell repertoires in COVID-19 (dated by TCRdb to 2020 to 2021). The library was built by means of the immunoSEQ multiplex PCR assay. Imported from immuneACCESS, the table was reduced by TCRdb to in-frame sequences with V and J called. These copies leave out some clones; in studies compared against another copy, an unresolved V gene accounts for under half, and the cause of the remainder is not known. For this sample the table gives about 250,000 clones, of which 84% were detected only once. The ten top clones hold around 3.6% of the sample. The sequenced material came from PBMCs or T cells enriched from blood (not recorded which). The receptors here all came from a middle-aged man who had recovered from COVID-19.

This chain connects TRBV27 to TRBJ2-7; 11 nucleotides agree with TRBD1. V lost 6 bases to trimming and J lost 4 bases; unmatched junction nucleotides: 5. CDR3 length: 14 residues. The germline V gene encodes CDR1 MNHEY and CDR2 SMNVEV (reference sequence). Here the CDR3 DNA reads TGTGCCAGCAGGCGGACAGGGGGCCGATACGAGCAGTACTTC. Its protein is CASRRTGGRYEQYF.

The V gene is TRBV7-2, the J gene TRBJ2-3; weak D call: TRBD2 (7 bases). This CDR3 spans 14 amino acids. V was trimmed by 5 bases and J by 4 bases, leaving 13 bases between them. The germline V gene encodes CDR1 SGHTA and CDR2 FQGNSA. CDR3 nucleotide sequence: TGTGCCAGCAGCCAGACGGGGGGCGCAGATACGCAGTATTTT. Protein: CASSQTGGADTQYF.

The chain is built from TRBV11-2 and TRBJ2-3, with a weak D call TRBD2 (5 bases). Trimming took off 3 bases at V and 4 bases at J, with 11 bases between the two ends. The CDR3 extends over 14 amino acids. Germline loops: CDR1 SGHAT, CDR2 FQNNGV. DNA of the CDR3: TGTGCCAGCAGCTTTGATAGCGTGGCAGATACGCAGTATTTT. This codes for CASSFDSVADTQYF. Variable domain in full (rest from reference TRBV11-2 and TRBJ2-3): EAGVAQSPRYKIIEKRQSVAFWCNPISGHATLYWYQQILGQGPKLLIQFQNNGVVDDSQLPKDRFSAERLKGVDSTLKIQPAKLEDSAVYLCASSFDSVADTQYFGPGTRLTVL.

The chain carries TRBV7-2 and TRBJ2-7, with D maybe TRBD2 (7 bases). Germline V lookup: CDR1 SGHTA, CDR2 FQGNSA. The CDR3 covers 14 residues. Trimming pared 2 bases from V and 4 bases from J, leaving 12 bases between. The CDR3 spells CASSLLRGGYEQYF. The CDR3 region has the DNA TGTGCCAGCAGCTTACTGAGGGGGGGATACGAGCAGTACTTC.

The chain uses TRBV2 and TRBJ1-1; 7 positions match TRBD1. V lost 7 bases and J lost 1; bases outside the gene matches: 6. This CDR3 has 14 residues. Germline CDR1 SNHLY, CDR2 FYNNEI. CDR3: CASNRQGANTEAFF. The DNA of the CDR3 is TGTGCCAGCAATCGACAGGGTGCGAACACTGAAGCTTTCTTT. The variable domain in full, completed from reference TRBV2 and TRBJ1-1, reads EPEVTQTPSHQVTQMGQEVILRCVPISNHLYFYWYRQILGQKVEFLVSFYNNEISEKSEIFDDQFSVERPDGSNFTLKIRSTKLEDSAMYFCASNRQGANTEAFFGQGTRLTVV.

The chain employs TRBV27 and TRBJ1-2; possible D gene TRBD1, 6 bases. The CDR3 length is 14 residues. Germline CDR1 is MNHEY and CDR2 is SMNVEV (reference sequence). With 3 bases removed from V and 5 bases from J, the gap between germline ends came to 13 bases. The CDR3 DNA follows: TGTGCCAGCAGTTTGGGGGGGCAGACATATGGCTACACCTTC. It encodes CASSLGGQTYGYTF.

V gene TRBV7-9 combines with J gene TRBJ2-7; 10 bases match TRBD1. V was pared by 5 bases and J by 7 bases, with 11 bases of the junction left unmatched. The CDR3 extends over 15 amino acids. Germline V CDR1 and CDR2: SEHNR, FQNEAQ (reference sequence). CDR3 bases: TGTGCCAGCAGCACCACCCGACAGGGGGCCTGGGAGCAGTACTTC. Translation gives CASSTTRQGAWEQYF.

Only a few counts were recorded for this clone. The chain uses TRBV15 and TRBJ2-2, with D maybe TRBD1 (6 bases). The CDR3 is made up of 13 amino acids. CDR1 and CDR2 from the germline V gene are LNHNV and YYDKDF (reference sequence). The V gene lost 5 bases and the J gene lost 6 bases, with 10 bases spanning the gap. This chain's CDR3 is CATSSGVPGELFF. The CDR3 DNA follows: TGTGCCACCAGCTCAGGGGTTCCCGGGGAGCTGTTTTTT.

The J gene is TRBJ2-5, the V gene TRBV6-2 or TRBV6-3; the match to TRBD2 covers 8 bases. J gave up 0 bases and V 0 bases, and 3 bases lay outside the gene matches. Germline loops: CDR1 MNHEY, CDR2 SVGEGT. CDR3 size: 16 residues. CDR3 nucleotide sequence: TGTGCCAGCAGTTACTCGGGGCGGGAGGACCAAGAGACCCAGTACTTC. This encodes CASSYSGREDQETQYF.

The CDR3 region is CAIRGQQANYGYTF. The CDR3 nucleotides read TGTGCCATCAGGGGACAGCAAGCTAACTATGGCTACACCTTC. This chain links TRBV10-3 with TRBJ1-2; 7 bases line up with TRBD1. Germline CDR1 ENHRY, CDR2 SYGVKD. CDR3 length: 14 amino acids. J was trimmed by 0 bases and V by 6 bases; bases with no gene match: 4.

The V call is TRBV5-5, the J call TRBJ2-4; a weak D match, TRBD1 (6 bases). V dropped 5 bases and J dropped 1 base, with 13 bases sitting between them. The CDR3 is 15 amino acids. The germline V gene has CDR1 SGHKS and CDR2 YYEKEE (reference sequence). The CDR3 bases are TGTGCCAGCAGTCTGACAGGTACGGCCAAAAACATTCAGTACTTC. Its protein product is CASSLTGTAKNIQYF.

In this sample, this clone turned up once. The rearrangement uses TRBV18 and TRBJ1-3, with 9 nucleotides matching TRBD1. This CDR3 spans 16 amino acids. The trim removed 3 bases at V and 2 bases at J, leaving 5 bases unmatched. CDR1 is KGHSH, CDR2 LQKENI, per germline. CDR3 sequence reads: CASSPVTGGAGNTIYF. The DNA of the CDR3 is TGTGCCAGCTCACCGGTCACAGGGGGCGCTGGAAACACCATATATTTT.

This chain joins TRBV7-3 and TRBJ1-2; TRBD1 is a possible D gene (5 bases). Trimming removed 4 bases from V and 4 bases from J, with 16 bases in between. The CDR3 runs 15 residues. Germline CDR1 is SGHTA and CDR2 is FQGTGA. CDR3 residues: CASSSNMQGLYGYTF. The CDR3 DNA is TGTGCCAGCAGCTCAAATATGCAGGGCCTCTATGGCTACACCTTC.

The chain employs TRBV7-8 and TRBJ2-3; D is unclear. The germline V and J ends were trimmed by 2 bases and 1 base, with 7 bases remaining between them. Germline V gene data show CDR1 as SGHVS and CDR2 as FQNEAQ. The CDR3 is 14 residues long. CDR3 amino acids: CASSLTYGTDTQYF. CDR3 DNA sequence: TGTGCCAGCAGCTTAACTTATGGCACAGATACGCAGTATTTT.

The V call is TRBV7-8, the J call TRBJ2-2; tentatively, D is TRBD2 (6 bases). Germline V lookup: CDR1 SGHVS, CDR2 FQNEAQ. V was shortened by 2 bases and J by 4 bases, with 11 bases between the two germline ends. This CDR3 comprises 15 residues. CDR3 bases: TGTGCCAGCAGCTTAAGGAGGGGTGGCACCGGGGAGCTGTTTTTT. Encoded protein: CASSLRRGGTGELFF. The full variable domain, in which reference TRBV7-8 and TRBJ2-2 provide the parts outside the CDR3, is GAGVSQSPRYKVAKRGQDVALRCDPISGHVSLFWYQQALGQGPEFLTYFQNEAQLDKSGLPSDRFFAERPEGSVSTLKIQRTQQEDSAVYLCASSLRRGGTGELFFGEGSRLTVL.